These T cell receptor beta chains were read from a single sample in a study of CD8+ T cells in alopecia areata. TCRdb's table, derived via immunoSEQ multiplex PCR, lists solely in-frame clones and lacks some. The data show around 65,000 clones, about 45% seen once. The sample was CD8+ T cells sorted from blood, taken at week 0. These receptors originate from a human donor with alopecia areata. Both conserved end residues are part of each CDR3. The order of the fields is V gene, J gene, D gene, clone size, CDR3 DNA, CDR3 protein. The D gene is left open where the match is weak. Size is omitted from some rows. Given values are once, few, many or a class for expanded clones.

TRBV5-6,TRBJ2-5,TRBD1,-,TGTGCCAGCAGCACCGGGACAGAAGAGACCCAGTACTTC,CASSTGTEETQYF
TRBV9,TRBJ1-2,-,-,TGTGCCAGCAGCGTAGCTGCCAGGGACGCGTTCTATGGCTACACCTTC,CASSVAARDAFYGYTF
TRBV27,TRBJ2-7,-,-,TGTGCCAGCAGTTCCCCCCAACTAGACGCCCGGAGCGAGCAGTACTTC,CASSSPQLDARSEQYF
TRBV6-1,TRBJ2-7,-,-,TGTGCCAGCGGAGGTTACGAGCAGTACTTC,CASGGYEQYF
TRBV5-4,TRBJ2-1,-,-,TGTGCCAGCAGCTTGGATGACAATGAGCAGTTCTTC,CASSLDDNEQFF
TRBV29-1,TRBJ2-3,-,few,TGCAGCGTTGAAGCCCCGACAGGTCGAAGCACAGATACGCAGTATTTT,CSVEAPTGRSTDTQYF
TRBV11-2,TRBJ1-1,-,-,TGTGCCAGCAGCGTTGGCGGAGGCCACACTGAAGCTTTCTTT,CASSVGGGHTEAFF
TRBV7-3,TRBJ2-7,TRBD2,many,TGTGCCAGCAGCCCGGCCCCTAGCGGGATATACGAGCAGTACTTC,CASSPAPSGIYEQYF
TRBV29-1,TRBJ1-1,-,-,TGCAGCGTTGAAGGGCTACCGAACACTGAAGCTTTCTTT,CSVEGLPNTEAFF
TRBV29-1,TRBJ1-1,-,-,TGCAGCGTTAGGGTTGGCACTGAAGCTTTCTTT,CSVRVGTEAFF
TRBV2,TRBJ2-2,TRBD2,-,TGTGCCAGCAGATCCCTAGGGAGGGCCCTCGGGGAGCTGTTTTTT,CASRSLGRALGELFF
TRBV5-6,TRBJ2-1,TRBD1,few,TGTGCCAGCAGCTTGGGGGGACAGGCCTACAATGAGCAGTTCTTC,CASSLGGQAYNEQFF
TRBV28,TRBJ2-7,-,-,TGTGCCAGCAGTTTACCGGGTCGCGAGCAGTACTTC,CASSLPGREQYF
TRBV30,TRBJ1-1,-,-,TGTGCCTGGAGTGTACTTCAGGGGATCGCTGAAGCTTTCTTT,CAWSVLQGIAEAFF
TRBV29-1,TRBJ2-3,-,-,TGCAGCGTTCACGGCTCGACCATACCGACCCTTACTGAAGATACGCAGTATTTT,CSVHGSTIPTLTEDTQYF
TRBV7-8,TRBJ2-6,TRBD2,medium-sized,TGTGCCAGCAGCGCGCTAGCGGGGTTCTCTGGGGCCAACGTCCTGACTTTC,CASSALAGFSGANVLTF
TRBV6-5,TRBJ1-5,-,-,TGTGCCAGCAGTTATTCTGGGGCCCTCAGCAATCAGCCCCAGCATTTT,CASSYSGALSNQPQHF
TRBV4-1,TRBJ2-4,TRBD1,-,TGCGCCAGCAGCCAAGGGAGGACAGGGGAGAAAAACATTCAGTACTTC,CASSQGRTGEKNIQYF
TRBV29-1,TRBJ2-1,TRBD2,few,TGCAGCGTTGCACCCTTTCTAGCGGGAGGCTACAATGAGCAGTTCTTC,CSVAPFLAGGYNEQFF
TRBV2,TRBJ2-1,-,-,TGTGCCGGGGGGAGCTATGACACTTCGGAGCAGTTCTTC,CAGGSYDTSEQFF
TRBV2,TRBJ2-1,-,-,TGTGCCAGCAGTGAAGTGAATGAGCAGTTCTTC,CASSEVNEQFF
TRBV2,TRBJ2-7,-,few,TGTGCCGCCGACCCTACTAGTCGCGCCTACGAGCAGTACTTC,CAADPTSRAYEQYF
TRBV19,TRBJ2-5,-,-,TGTGCCAGTAGTATGGGACCTGGAGAGACCCAGTACTTC,CASSMGPGETQYF
TRBV9,TRBJ2-1,-,-,TGTGCCAGCAGCCCCCAGGACAGCTACAATGAGCAGTTCTTC,CASSPQDSYNEQFF
TRBV29-1,TRBJ1-1,-,few,TGCAGCGACCTATCAGGAGCTTTCTTT,CSDLSGAFF
TRBV30,TRBJ2-7,TRBD1,-,TGTGCCTGGAGCGATGGGACAGACTACGAGCAGTACTTC,CAWSDGTDYEQYF